Each of the 13 T cell receptor beta chains below was sequenced from the same sample in a study of shared clonotypes between healthy human individuals. CD8 cells regarded as naive lacked CD45RO, were positively chosen for CCR7, and omitted terminally differentiated effector memory CD45RA+ cells. The table came from immunoSEQ multiplex PCR; TCRdb's copy has only in-frame clones and leaves some out. The sample includes about 2 million clones, about 95% seen only once; the top ten take 1% to 1.3%. The sequencing input was naive CD8+ T cells sorted from blood. These receptors all stem from a man aged 18 to 29 in good health.

The rearrangement uses TRBV28 and TRBJ1-2; 8 bases line up with TRBD1. The CDR3 covers 16 residues. J lost 0 bases, V lost 6 bases, and 9 bases had no gene match. The germline gives CDR1 MDHEN, CDR2 SYDVKM. CDR3 amino acids: CASSRNGQGANYGYTF. CDR3 DNA sequence: TGTGCCAGCAGCCGCAACGGACAGGGCGCTAACTATGGCTACACCTTC.

The chain has TRBV19 and TRBJ1-1; tentative D call: TRBD1 (5 bases). Trimming took 4 bases from V and 1 from J, leaving 25 bases between them. The CDR3 is 19 amino acids. CDR1 and CDR2 from the germline V gene are LNHDA and SQIVND (reference sequence). CDR3 nucleotides: TGTGCCAGTAGTACCTCTGAGGCCAGGAAGGGGCAGAGGAACACTGAAGCTTTCTTT. Translating it yields CASSTSEARKGQRNTEAFF.

The chain is built from TRBV29-1 and TRBJ2-1; 7 nucleotides line up with TRBD2. Germline-derived CDR1 and CDR2 are SQVTM and ANQGSEA. The CDR3 extends over 14 amino acids. The trim removed 2 bases at V and 4 bases at J, leaving 5 bases unmatched. This chain's CDR3 is CSVEKGREYNEQFF. The CDR3 DNA sequence: TGCAGCGTTGAAAAGGGGCGGGAGTACAATGAGCAGTTCTTC.

The J gene is TRBJ2-5, the V gene TRBV28, with 12 positions matching TRBD2. Losses at the gene ends were 3 bases for V and 4 bases for J; bases not matched to a gene: 6. From germline, CDR1 is MDHEN and CDR2 SYDVKM. The CDR3 covers 16 residues. CDR3 residues: CASSFPSGGARETQYF. The CDR3 region has the DNA TGTGCCAGCAGTTTCCCTAGCGGGGGGGCCCGAGAGACCCAGTACTTC.

The chain links TRBV19 to TRBJ2-1; 10 bases agree with TRBD1. The germline gives CDR1 LNHDA, CDR2 SQIVND (reference sequence). The CDR3 runs 15 residues. Losses at the gene ends were 1 base for V and 8 bases for J; bases not matched to a gene: 5. CDR3: CASSIGTGGIDEQFF. The CDR3 DNA sequence: TGTGCCAGTAGTATAGGGACAGGGGGTATAGATGAGCAGTTCTTC.

The chain recombines TRBV27 with TRBJ1-6; 7 bases agree with TRBD1. The J segment lost 7 bases and the V segment lost 5 bases, leaving 11 bases of the junction unmatched. Germline V lookup: CDR1 MNHEY, CDR2 SMNVEV (reference sequence). This CDR3 has 16 amino acids. The CDR3 DNA reads as TGTGCCAGCAGTCCTTGGACAGGACTACCGAATTCACCCCTCCACTTT. Protein product: CASSPWTGLPNSPLHF.

The chain links TRBV27 to TRBJ2-3; no reliable D call. Germline CDR1 is MNHEY and CDR2 is SMNVEV (reference sequence). V lost 1 base, J lost 4 bases, and 12 bases lay in between. The CDR3 covers 15 residues. As DNA, the CDR3 is TGTGCCAGCAGTTTATTGGCTGGCCTCGCAGATACGCAGTATTTT. It encodes CASSLLAGLADTQYF.

The chain joins TRBV7-9 to TRBJ2-7; 8 bases map to TRBD1. V was clipped by 5 bases and J by 3 bases; unmatched bases: 3. The CDR3 covers 13 residues. The germline CDR1 and CDR2 sequences are SEHNR and FQNEAQ (reference sequence). Written as DNA, the CDR3 is TGTGCCAGCAGCCAGACAGGGGACTACGAGCAGTACTTC. It codes for CASSQTGDYEQYF.

The V and J genes are TRBV28 and TRBJ1-2, with no clear D. Germline V gene data show CDR1 as MDHEN and CDR2 as SYDVKM. V was pared by 6 bases and J by 7 bases, with 24 bases between. This CDR3 region has 16 residues. The CDR3 sequence is CASSYAEMEWSGGYTF. In nucleotides, the CDR3 is TGTGCCAGCAGCTATGCGGAAATGGAGTGGTCTGGTGGCTACACCTTC.

In its sample, this clone was seen once. V and J are TRBV29-1 and TRBJ1-1; D not certain. The CDR3 contains 11 residues. CDR1 is SQVTM, CDR2 ANQGSEA, per germline. In nucleotides, the CDR3 is TGCATCGCATTCATGAACACTGAAGCTTTCTTT. Residues: CIAFMNTEAFF.

This chain uses TRBV28 with TRBJ2-4; 9 positions agree with TRBD1. CDR1 MDHEN and CDR2 SYDVKM come from the germline V gene. J was trimmed by 7 bases and V by 6 bases; bases with no gene match: 10. The CDR3 is made up of 15 amino acids. The CDR3 DNA follows: TGTGCCAGCAGCCCCACAGGGGGCAGGGGGAACATTCAGTACTTC. Amino acid sequence: CASSPTGGRGNIQYF.

This chain links TRBV4-1 with TRBJ2-2; D may correspond to TRBD1 or TRBD2 (6 bases each). Germline assignment: CDR1 MGHRA and CDR2 YSYEKL. Trimming cost V 2 bases and J 4 bases, with 17 bases left between them. CDR3 length: 17 residues. The CDR3, as DNA: TGCGCCAGCAGCCAAAGGGGGGCGGACGGGAGCACCGGGGAGCTGTTTTTT. Its protein product is CASSQRGADGSTGELFF.

V and J are TRBV7-9 and TRBJ2-7, with 7 bases fitting TRBD1. The germline CDR1 and CDR2 sequences are SEHNR and FQNEAQ (reference sequence). This CDR3 has 13 residues. Trimming took 2 bases from V and 6 from J; bases not matched to a gene: 4. This CDR3 is CASSLTGVPEQYF. In DNA, the CDR3 is TGTGCCAGCAGCTTAACAGGGGTTCCCGAGCAGTACTTC.